These 32 T cell receptor beta chains originate from one sample sequenced in a study of OX40 agonist ivuxolimab in advanced cancers. Here immunoSEQ multiplex PCR was the method, and the copy in TCRdb shows in-frame clones only, minus some. Here the sample spans about 110,000 clones, less than 95% being singletons. The sequences come from CD4+ or CD8+ T cells sorted from blood, collected in a trial of the OX40 agonist ivuxolimab. All receptors come from an adult with an advanced solid tumor such as melanoma, head and neck, liver or kidney cancer.

CDR3 loop: CASSWDNSGNTIYF. The DNA for the CDR3 is TGCGCCAGCAGCTGGGACAACTCTGGAAACACCATATATTTT. The chain links TRBV5-1 to TRBJ1-3; weak D call: TRBD1 (6 bases). The CDR3 extends over 14 amino acids. V was cut by 3 bases and J by 0 bases, with 7 bases left in between. Germline loops: CDR1 SGHRS, CDR2 YFSETQ.

This clone was seen a single time. The chain uses TRBV4-3 and TRBJ2-3; D is ambiguous. CDR1 is LGHNA and CDR2 is YSLEER in the germline V gene. The CDR3 length is 14 residues. V lost 1 base and J lost 2, with 7 bases in between. CDR3 loop: CASSQVLLTDTQYF. For the CDR3, the DNA is TGCGCCAGCAGCCAAGTGCTCCTCACAGATACGCAGTATTTT.

The chain couples TRBV19 to TRBJ2-7; D unclear. CDR3 size: 15 residues. V shed 0 bases and J shed 6 bases, with 15 bases lying between them. Germline CDR1 and CDR2: LNHDA and SQIVND (reference sequence). This CDR3 is CASSIDRRTSAEQYF. The CDR3 DNA follows: TGTGCCAGTAGTATAGATCGAAGGACCTCCGCCGAGCAGTACTTC.

This clone has just a few counts. This chain connects TRBV5-1 to TRBJ2-7; D is unresolved. CDR1 is SGHRS and CDR2 is YFSETQ in the germline V gene. Trimming shortened V by 4 bases and J by 1 base, and 15 bases separated the two germline ends. The CDR3 loop spans 15 amino acids. DNA of the CDR3: TGCGCCAGCAGCGAACAGACCGGGCCGTCCTACGAGCAGTACTTC. It specifies CASSEQTGPSYEQYF. The entire variable domain, with the rest obtained from reference TRBV5-1 and TRBJ2-7, is as follows: KAGVTQTPRYLIKTRGQQVTLSCSPISGHRSVSWYQQTPGQGLQFLFEYFSETQRNKGNFPGRFSGRQFSNSRSEMNVSTLELGDSALYLCASSEQTGPSYEQYFGPGTRLTVT.

This rearrangement joins TRBV10-3 to TRBJ1-5; D call uncertain. Germline V gene lookup returns CDR1 ENHRY and CDR2 SYGVKD. V gave up 7 bases and J gave up 0 bases, with 10 bases separating them. CDR3 length: 14 residues. This CDR3 is CAITEDGSNQPQHF. CDR3 in DNA: TGTGCCATCACCGAGGACGGTAGCAATCAGCCCCAGCATTTT.

This sequence joins TRBV20-1 and TRBJ2-4, with a possible D match to TRBD2 (5 bases). The V end lost 2 bases, the J end lost 9 bases, and 8 bases lay between the germline ends. From germline, CDR1 is DFQATT and CDR2 SNEGSKA (reference sequence). The CDR3 length is 11 residues. CDR3 nucleotide sequence: TGCAGTGCTAGACACGGGGTCATTCAGTACTTC. Translation: CSARHGVIQYF.

In DNA, the CDR3 is TGTGCCAGCAGTTACTCAGGGACAGATTATGGCTACACCTTC. This gives the protein CASSYSGTDYGYTF. The V and J genes are TRBV6-6 and TRBJ1-2; 7 bases are a match to TRBD1. CDR1 MNHNY and CDR2 SVGAGI come from the germline V gene (reference sequence). CDR3 length: 14 residues. V was clipped by 0 bases and J by 5 bases; unmatched bases: 3.

The chain uses TRBV27 and TRBJ2-3, with TRBD1 as a possible D gene (6 bases). The CDR3 is 14 amino acids. Trimming stripped 5 bases from V and 3 bases from J, with 12 bases between. From germline, CDR1 is MNHEY and CDR2 SMNVEV (reference sequence). The CDR3 loop is CASSARRGTDTQYF. Here the CDR3 DNA reads TGTGCCAGCAGTGCTCGAAGGGGGACAGATACGCAGTATTTT.

The rearrangement uses TRBV18 and TRBJ2-5; the match to TRBD1 covers 10 bases. This CDR3 has 15 amino acids. Germline V gene data show CDR1 as KGHSH and CDR2 as LQKENI. V was pared by 3 bases and J by 5 bases, with 6 bases of the junction left unmatched. CDR3 DNA: TGTGCCAGCTCACCCCGGACAGGGGGTGGTGAGACCCAGTACTTC. Amino acid sequence: CASSPRTGGGETQYF.

V gene TRBV7-8 combines with J gene TRBJ2-5; TRBD1 might be the D (6 bases). The CDR3 loop spans 14 amino acids. V lost 5 bases and J lost 3, with 13 bases in between. CDR1 and CDR2 from the germline V gene are SGHVS and FQNEAQ. CDR3 residues: CASSTGQSKETQYF. CDR3 in DNA: TGTGCCAGCAGCACGGGACAAAGCAAAGAGACCCAGTACTTC.

The J gene is TRBJ2-4, the V gene TRBV11-2; D call uncertain. Looked up from germline, CDR1 is SGHAT and CDR2 is FQNNGV. V lost 1 base to trimming and J lost 1 base, with 2 bases between them. This CDR3 has 13 amino acids. The CDR3 DNA reads TGTGCCAGCAGCTTAGGGGCCAAAAACATTCAGTACTTC. Translation: CASSLGAKNIQYF.

This clone was observed a few times. This chain connects TRBV19 to TRBJ1-1; D unclear. Trimming cost V 5 bases and J 1 base, with 5 bases left between them. The CDR3 is made up of 12 amino acids. Germline CDR1 and CDR2: LNHDA and SQIVND (reference sequence). The DNA of the CDR3 is TGTGCCAGTAGTTACGGGAACACTGAAGCTTTCTTT. Residues: CASSYGNTEAFF.

The chain links TRBV7-2 to TRBJ2-1, with 12 positions matching TRBD2. Germline values: CDR1 SGHTA, CDR2 FQGNSA. With V trimmed by 5 bases and J by 7 bases, 9 bases remained unmatched. The CDR3 is 16 residues long. CDR3 protein: CASSPPLAGGPNEQFF. The CDR3 DNA follows: TGTGCCAGCAGCCCCCCCCTAGCGGGGGGGCCGAATGAGCAGTTCTTC.

The V and J genes are TRBV6-6 and TRBJ2-3, with D hard to call. Germline V gene data show CDR1 as MNHNY and CDR2 as SVGAGI (reference sequence). V shed 4 bases and J shed 2 bases, with 10 bases lying between them. This CDR3 is 14 amino acids long. CDR3 sequence reads: CASSSLLSTDTQYF. CDR3 bases: TGTGCCAGCAGTTCCCTGCTATCCACAGATACGCAGTATTTT.

The rearrangement joins TRBV7-2 to TRBJ2-2, with D possibly matching TRBD2 (7 bases). CDR3 length: 16 residues. The V and J ends lost 4 bases and 0 bases respectively, with 12 bases between them. Per germline, CDR1 SGHTA and CDR2 FQGNSA. The CDR3 loop is CASSSRGAPNTGELFF. The CDR3 bases are TGTGCCAGCAGCTCCCGGGGGGCCCCGAACACCGGGGAGCTGTTTTTT.

The CDR3 sequence: CASSPGQGRYNEQFF. CDR3 in DNA: TGCGCCAGCAGCCCGGGACAGGGGCGCTACAATGAGCAGTTCTTC. The chain has TRBV5-1 and TRBJ2-1; 10 bases match TRBD1. The germline gives CDR1 SGHRS, CDR2 YFSETQ. This CDR3 contains 15 residues. With 4 bases clipped from V and 3 bases from J, the junction kept 4 bases outside the gene matches.

The rearrangement joins TRBV5-1 to TRBJ1-2; possible D gene TRBD1, 5 bases. Trimming stripped 5 bases from V and 5 bases from J, with 13 bases between. The CDR3 contains 13 residues. In germline, CDR1 is SGHRS, CDR2 YFSETQ. The DNA of the CDR3 is TGCGCCAGCAGGTGGGACGATGAGTATGGCTACACCTTC. It codes for CASRWDDEYGYTF.

Only a few counts were recorded for this clone. This chain links TRBV2 with TRBJ1-1; D unclear. Trimming removed 10 bases from V and 4 bases from J, with 7 bases in between. Germline V gives CDR1 SNHLY, CDR2 FYNNEI. CDR3 length equals 10 residues. CDR3 nucleotide sequence: TGTGCCATTAGTAGCACTGAAGCTTTCTTT. Encoded protein: CAISSTEAFF.

The CDR3 loop is CASSLGRGYGGSPLHF. CDR3 DNA sequence: TGTGCCAGCAGCTTAGGCCGAGGGTATGGGGGATCACCCCTCCACTTT. The genes are TRBV11-2 and TRBJ1-6, with D tentatively TRBD1 (5 bases). The CDR3 contains 16 residues. The V and J ends lost 1 base and 10 bases respectively, with 17 bases between them. Per germline, CDR1 SGHAT and CDR2 FQNNGV.

The chain joins TRBV7-2 to TRBJ2-7; tentatively, D is TRBD2 (5 bases). The germline V gene has CDR1 SGHTA and CDR2 FQGNSA. Trimming removed 0 bases at V and 3 bases at J, with 12 bases between. The CDR3 runs 15 residues. CDR3 region: CASSLAVSAIYEQYF. CDR3 in DNA: TGTGCCAGCAGCTTAGCGGTTAGCGCTATCTACGAGCAGTACTTC.

The chain employs TRBV2 and TRBJ1-6, with D tentatively TRBD1 (5 bases). Germline-derived CDR1 and CDR2 are SNHLY and FYNNEI. V dropped 6 bases and J dropped 8 bases, with 14 bases sitting between them. The CDR3 is 14 amino acids. The CDR3 bases are TGTGCCAGCAGCTGGGGCAGGGCGGATTCACCCCTCCACTTT. This codes for CASSWGRADSPLHF.

This chain joins TRBV14 and TRBJ1-6, with TRBD1 matching 8 bases. The CDR3 contains 14 residues. Trimming took 3 bases from V and 10 from J; bases not matched to a gene: 5. The germline V gene has CDR1 SGHDN and CDR2 FVKESK. CDR3 nucleotide sequence: TGTGCCAGCAGCCATCGGACAGGGCCATCACCCCTCCACTTT. It specifies CASSHRTGPSPLHF.

The V and J genes are TRBV15 and TRBJ2-1; no clear D gene. This CDR3 spans 13 amino acids. From germline, CDR1 is LNHNV and CDR2 YYDKDF (reference sequence). Trimming pared 3 bases from V and 2 bases from J, leaving 5 bases between. The CDR3 region is CATSSPPYNEQFF. Here the CDR3 DNA reads TGTGCCACCAGCAGTCCCCCCTACAATGAGCAGTTCTTC.

In this sample, this clone turned up once. The genes are TRBV30 and TRBJ1-6; D remains unclear. The CDR3 extends over 15 amino acids. V was clipped by 5 bases and J by 0 bases, with 11 bases between them. Germline V gene sequence: CDR1 GTSNPN, CDR2 SVGIG (reference sequence). CDR3 residues: CAWEAGSSYNSPLHF. CDR3 in DNA: TGTGCCTGGGAGGCGGGTAGCTCCTATAATTCACCCCTCCACTTT.

The chain combines TRBV29-1 with TRBJ2-1; no firm D call. Trimming removed 7 bases from V and 10 bases from J, with 14 bases in between. CDR1 and CDR2 from the germline V gene are SQVTM and ANQGSEA. CDR3 length: 11 amino acids. The CDR3 DNA reads as TGCAGCGACGTTCGTAGCAGGGAGCAGTTCTTC. This translates into CSDVRSREQFF.

The gene calls are TRBV4-3 and TRBJ1-2; D perhaps matches TRBD1 (6 bases). Germline V gene lookup returns CDR1 LGHNA and CDR2 YSLEER. Deletions cut 0 bases from V and 9 bases from J, with 14 bases between. The CDR3 has 14 residues. The CDR3 loop is CASSQDTGRRSYTF. In DNA form, the CDR3 reads TGCGCCAGCAGCCAAGATACAGGGAGGAGGAGCTACACCTTC.

The chain is built from TRBV6-5 and TRBJ2-7; a weak D match, TRBD2 (6 bases). Germline lookup yields CDR1 MNHEY and CDR2 SVGAGI. The CDR3 has 13 amino acids. The germline V and J ends were trimmed by 8 bases and 5 bases, with 16 bases remaining between them. The CDR3 spells CASGGIGRNEQYF. In nucleotides, the CDR3 is TGTGCCAGCGGGGGGATTGGTCGTAACGAGCAGTACTTC.

This clone was seen only a few times. The V gene is TRBV27, the J gene TRBJ2-7; D uncertain. Germline V CDR1 and CDR2: MNHEY, SMNVEV (reference sequence). The ends were cut back, 6 bases at V and 4 bases at J, with 10 bases in the middle. CDR3 size: 12 residues. The CDR3, as DNA: TGTGCCAGCAGGACGGCCTATTACGAGCAGTACTTC. It translates to CASRTAYYEQYF.

The chain combines TRBV29-1 with TRBJ2-7; 7 nucleotides match TRBD2. The CDR3 covers 12 residues. Germline V gene data show CDR1 as SQVTM and CDR2 as ANQGSEA. After removal of 5 bases from V and 5 bases from J, the junction contained 6 bases not matched to a gene. CDR3 nucleotide sequence: TGCAGCGTTCTTGGGGGGGTCGACGAGCAGTACTTC. This encodes CSVLGGVDEQYF.

The chain couples TRBV7-2 to TRBJ2-3; D call uncertain. The CDR3 covers 14 residues. The V end was cut by 1 base, the J end by 0 bases, with 5 bases between. Germline V gene lookup returns CDR1 SGHTA and CDR2 FQGNSA. CDR3 residues: CASSLDASTDTQYF. As DNA, the CDR3 is TGTGCCAGCAGCTTAGATGCTAGCACAGATACGCAGTATTTT.

This sequence joins TRBV11-1 and TRBJ2-1, with D hard to call. CDR1 and CDR2 from the germline V gene are SGHAT and FQDESV (reference sequence). This CDR3 has 11 residues. Trimming took 5 bases from V and 7 from J, leaving 6 bases between them. The CDR3 region has the DNA TGTGCCAGCAGCCCCCAGAATGAGCAGTTCTTC. It translates to CASSPQNEQFF. The full variable domain, in which reference TRBV11-1 and TRBJ2-1 provide the parts outside the CDR3, is EAEVAQSPRYKITEKSQAVAFWCDPISGHATLYWYRQILGQGPELLVQFQDESVVDDSQLPKDRFSAERLKGVDSTLKIQPAELGDSAMYLCASSPQNEQFFGPGTRLTVL.

The chain uses TRBV5-1 and TRBJ2-5, with D maybe TRBD2 (6 bases). V gave up 5 bases and J gave up 5 bases, with 16 bases separating them. Germline assignment: CDR1 SGHRS and CDR2 YFSETQ. The CDR3 is made up of 14 amino acids. This chain's CDR3 is CASRFRGREETQYF. CDR3 sequence (DNA): TGCGCCAGCAGGTTCCGGGGGAGAGAGGAGACCCAGTACTTC.